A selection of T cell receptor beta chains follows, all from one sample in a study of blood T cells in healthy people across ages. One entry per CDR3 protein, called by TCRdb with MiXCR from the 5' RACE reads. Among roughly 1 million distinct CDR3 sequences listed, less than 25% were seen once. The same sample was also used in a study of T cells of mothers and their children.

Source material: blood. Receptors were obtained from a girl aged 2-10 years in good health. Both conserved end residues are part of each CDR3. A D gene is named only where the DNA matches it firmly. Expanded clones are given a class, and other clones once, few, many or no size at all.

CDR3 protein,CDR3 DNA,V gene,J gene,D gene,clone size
CASSQDRRGGYNEQFF,TGTGCCAGCAGCCAAGATCGAAGGGGAGGTTACAATGAGCAGTTCTTC,TRBV4-2,TRBJ2-1,-,-
CSVALLKPGEQYF,TGCAGCGTCGCTCTTCTAAAACCGGGCGAGCAGTACTTC,TRBV29-1,TRBJ2-7,-,-
CSAVDGAKNSPLHF,TGCAGTGCTGTGGACGGTGCTAAAAATTCACCCCTCCACTTT,TRBV20-1,TRBJ1-6,-,-
CASSELRGQGFNYGYTF,TGTGCCAGCAGCGAACTGCGAGGACAGGGGTTTAACTATGGCTACACCTTC,TRBV12-3/TRBV12-4,TRBJ1-2,TRBD1,-
CASSKQGLLQPQHF,TGTGCCAGCAGTAAACAGGGGCTACTTCAGCCCCAGCATTTT,TRBV6-2/TRBV6-3,TRBJ1-5,TRBD1,few
CASSYTLIHAETQYF,TGTGCCAGCAGTTACACACTCATCCACGCAGAGACCCAGTACTTC,TRBV6-6,TRBJ2-5,-,-
CASRPTNRGLNTGELFF,TGTGCCAGCAGGCCAACCAACAGGGGCCTGAACACCGGGGAGCTGTTTTTT,TRBV7-8,TRBJ2-2,TRBD1,few
CASNAGSYNEQFF,TGTGCCAGTAACGCGGGGTCCTACAATGAGCAGTTCTTC,TRBV19,TRBJ2-1,-,-
CASKNDRDPIFEQFF,TGTGCCAGCAAGAACGACCGGGACCCTATCTTTGAGCAGTTCTTC,TRBV25-1,TRBJ2-1,-,-
CASSSTIYEQFF,TGTGCCAGCAGTTCGACGATTTATGAGCAGTTCTTC,TRBV12-3/TRBV12-4,TRBJ2-1,-,few
CAHTAGSYNEQFF,TGTGCCCACACAGCGGGTTCCTACAATGAGCAGTTCTTC,TRBV28,TRBJ2-1,-,few
CASSESILYYEQYF,TGTGCCAGCAGTGAATCCATCCTCTACTACGAGCAGTACTTC,TRBV6-1,TRBJ2-7,-,few
CASSPEQGYTF,TGTGCCAGCTCGCCCGAGCAAGGCTACACCTTC,TRBV10-3,TRBJ1-2,-,-
CASSSLQGASEQYF,TGTGCCAGTAGTTCACTACAGGGGGCTAGTGAGCAGTACTTC,TRBV19,TRBJ2-7,TRBD1,few
CASSTTSGAGHTQYF,TGTGCCAGTAGTACAACTAGCGGGGCGGGGCATACGCAGTATTTT,TRBV19,TRBJ2-3,TRBD2,-
CASSIVALNEQFF,TGTGCCAGTAGTATAGTCGCCCTCAATGAGCAGTTCTTC,TRBV19,TRBJ2-1,-,few
CSVAGTGPGQPQHF,TGCAGCGTGGCCGGGACAGGGCCTGGTCAGCCCCAGCATTTT,TRBV29-1,TRBJ1-5,TRBD1,few
CASSYVTGYEQYF,TGTGCCAGCAGCTATGTGACAGGGTACGAGCAGTACTTC,TRBV6-6,TRBJ2-7,TRBD1,-
CASRRDSSGNTIYF,TGTGCCAGCAGGCGGGACAGCTCTGGAAACACCATATATTTT,TRBV12-3/TRBV12-4,TRBJ1-3,TRBD1,-
CASSQVGDYTF,TGTGCCAGCAGCCAAGTTGGTGACTACACCTTC,TRBV3-1,TRBJ1-2,-,-
CSVEEDSPLGLTF,TGCAGCGTTGAAGAGGACAGTCCTCTGGGCCTGACTTTC,TRBV29-1,TRBJ2-6,-,few
CASSFGPGTGYNEQFF,TGTGCCAGCAGCTTTGGTCCCGGGACAGGATACAATGAGCAGTTCTTC,TRBV11-3,TRBJ2-1,TRBD1,-
CVGDEKLFF,TGTGTCGGAGATGAAAAACTGTTTTTT,TRBV19,TRBJ1-4,-,-
CASRNQETQYF,TGTGCCAGCAGAAATCAAGAGACCCAGTACTTC,TRBV6-2/TRBV6-3,TRBJ2-5,-,many
CAGSSRIRPNTEAFF,TGTGCCGGCAGCTCCAGGATTAGACCGAACACTGAAGCTTTCTTT,TRBV7-9,TRBJ1-1,-,-
CASSTRPANTGELFF,TGTGCCAGCTCGACACGGCCCGCTAACACCGGGGAGCTGTTTTTT,TRBV18,TRBJ2-2,-,-
CASSVAGQVGGEQYF,TGTGCCAGCAGCGTAGCAGGGCAGGTTGGTGGCGAGCAGTACTTC,TRBV9,TRBJ2-7,-,-
CASSQDLVVLAGVSYEQYF,TGTGCCAGCAGCCAAGATTTGGTGGTCTTGGCGGGAGTGTCCTACGAGCAGTACTTC,TRBV4-2,TRBJ2-7,TRBD2,-
CSGATSYNEQFF,TGCAGTGGGGCTACATCCTACAATGAGCAGTTCTTC,TRBV20-1,TRBJ2-1,-,few
CSASLDRGRAKNIQYF,TGCAGTGCTAGCCTAGACAGGGGGCGAGCCAAAAACATTCAGTACTTC,TRBV20-1,TRBJ2-4,TRBD1,-
CASSIKENIQYF,TGTGCCAGCAGCATAAAAGAAAACATTCAGTACTTC,TRBV7-9,TRBJ2-4,-,-
CASSQRGSGNTIYF,TGTGCCAGCAGCCAAAGGGGCTCTGGAAACACCATATATTTT,TRBV14,TRBJ1-3,-,-
CSVAMNTEAFF,TGCAGCGTTGCAATGAACACTGAAGCTTTCTTT,TRBV29-1,TRBJ1-1,-,few
CASRTSGGGDEKLFF,TGTGCCAGCAGGACATCAGGGGGCGGAGATGAAAAACTGTTTTTT,TRBV12-3/TRBV12-4,TRBJ1-4,TRBD1,-
CASSLGESDTIYF,TGTGCCAGCAGCCTGGGAGAGAGCGACACCATATATTTT,TRBV3-1,TRBJ1-3,-,-
CAISGIRKGTGTDTQYF,TGTGCCATCAGTGGGATTCGAAAGGGCACAGGCACAGATACGCAGTATTTT,TRBV10-3,TRBJ2-3,-,few
CATSRVREVETQYF,TGTGCCACCAGCAGAGTCAGGGAGGTGGAGACCCAGTACTTC,TRBV15,TRBJ2-5,-,few
CASSLDEGGNYNEQFF,TGTGCCAGCAGCTTAGATGAGGGGGGCAACTACAATGAGCAGTTCTTC,TRBV11-2,TRBJ2-1,-,few
CAISADRGTDTQYF,TGTGCCATCAGTGCGGACAGGGGAACAGATACGCAGTATTTT,TRBV10-3,TRBJ2-3,TRBD1,-
CSATALADGELFF,TGCAGTGCTACGGCCCTAGCGGACGGGGAGCTGTTTTTT,TRBV20-1,TRBJ2-2,TRBD2,few
CASSQNWDLQYF,TGTGCCAGCAGTCAAAACTGGGACCTGCAGTACTTC,TRBV12-3/TRBV12-4,TRBJ2-5,-,-
CSAAPITALGDEQFF,TGCAGTGCAGCACCTATTACCGCACTTGGCGATGAGCAGTTCTTC,TRBV20-1,TRBJ2-1,-,few
CSAGPRNGEQYF,TGCAGCGCCGGGCCCAGGAATGGCGAGCAGTACTTC,TRBV29-1,TRBJ2-7,-,-
CASSQANRDLEQYF,TGTGCCAGCAGCCAAGCGAACCGGGATCTCGAGCAGTACTTC,TRBV3-1,TRBJ2-7,-,few